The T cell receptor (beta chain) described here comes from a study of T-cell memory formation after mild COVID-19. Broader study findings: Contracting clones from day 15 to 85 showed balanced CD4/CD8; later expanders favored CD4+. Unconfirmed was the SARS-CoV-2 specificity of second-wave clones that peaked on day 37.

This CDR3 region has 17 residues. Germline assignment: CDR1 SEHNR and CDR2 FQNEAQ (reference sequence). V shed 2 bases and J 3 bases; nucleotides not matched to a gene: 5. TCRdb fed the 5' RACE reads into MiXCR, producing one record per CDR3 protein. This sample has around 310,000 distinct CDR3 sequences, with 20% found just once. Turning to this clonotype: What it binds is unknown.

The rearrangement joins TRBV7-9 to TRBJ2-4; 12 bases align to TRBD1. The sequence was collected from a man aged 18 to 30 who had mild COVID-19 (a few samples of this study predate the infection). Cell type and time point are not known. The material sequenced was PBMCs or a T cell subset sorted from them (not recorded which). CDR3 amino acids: CASSLYGTGGVKNIQYF. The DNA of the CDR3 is TGTGCCAGCAGCTTATACGGGACAGGGGGCGTCAAAAACATTCAGTACTTC. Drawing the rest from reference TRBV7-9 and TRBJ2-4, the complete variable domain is DTGVSQNPRHKITKRGQNVTFRCDPISEHNRLYWYRQTLGQGPEFLTYFQNEAQLEKSRLLSDRFSAERPKGSFSTLEIQRTEQGDSAMYLCASSLYGTGGVKNIQYFGAGTRLSVL.